This T cell receptor (beta chain) was recorded in a study of shared clonotypes between healthy human individuals. Study findings and constraints: Larger richness was generally estimated for naive than memory subsets.

Note on this clone: Antigen unknown.

Genomic DNA of every subset was divided equally among multiple immunoSEQ plates. This table comes from immunoSEQ multiplex PCR, and its TCRdb copy is limited to in-frame clones, with some not included. The repertoire holds approximately 1,500,000 clones, 95% to 99% seen once, with about 0.42% in the top ten. Free of recent acute infections or vaccinations, the donors were healthy HIV-negative adults. Source material: naive CD4+ T cells sorted from blood. The subset was: CD45RA+ positively selected. The sequence derives from a man younger than 45 in good health.

CDR3 residues: CATSRDREQSRYQPQHF. The CDR3, as DNA: TGTGCCACCAGCAGAGATCGGGAACAGTCCCGGTATCAGCCCCAGCATTTT. This rearrangement joins TRBV15 to TRBJ1-5, with D uncertain. Germline V gene data show CDR1 as LNHNV and CDR2 as YYDKDF (reference sequence). CDR3 length equals 17 residues. V lost 0 bases and J lost 5, with 17 bases in between.